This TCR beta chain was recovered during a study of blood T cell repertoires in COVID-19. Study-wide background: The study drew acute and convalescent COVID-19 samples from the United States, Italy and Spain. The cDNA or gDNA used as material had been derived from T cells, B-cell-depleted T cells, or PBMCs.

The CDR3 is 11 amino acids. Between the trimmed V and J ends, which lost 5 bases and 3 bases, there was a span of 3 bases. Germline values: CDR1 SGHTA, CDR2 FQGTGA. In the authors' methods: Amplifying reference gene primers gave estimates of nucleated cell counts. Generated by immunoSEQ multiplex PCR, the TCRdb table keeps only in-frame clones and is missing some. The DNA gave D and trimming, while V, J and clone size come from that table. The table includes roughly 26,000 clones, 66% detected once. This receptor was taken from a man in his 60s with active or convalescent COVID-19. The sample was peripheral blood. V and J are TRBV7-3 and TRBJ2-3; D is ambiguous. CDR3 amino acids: CASSPTDTQYF. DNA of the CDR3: TGTGCCAGCAGCCCTACAGATACGCAGTATTTT.